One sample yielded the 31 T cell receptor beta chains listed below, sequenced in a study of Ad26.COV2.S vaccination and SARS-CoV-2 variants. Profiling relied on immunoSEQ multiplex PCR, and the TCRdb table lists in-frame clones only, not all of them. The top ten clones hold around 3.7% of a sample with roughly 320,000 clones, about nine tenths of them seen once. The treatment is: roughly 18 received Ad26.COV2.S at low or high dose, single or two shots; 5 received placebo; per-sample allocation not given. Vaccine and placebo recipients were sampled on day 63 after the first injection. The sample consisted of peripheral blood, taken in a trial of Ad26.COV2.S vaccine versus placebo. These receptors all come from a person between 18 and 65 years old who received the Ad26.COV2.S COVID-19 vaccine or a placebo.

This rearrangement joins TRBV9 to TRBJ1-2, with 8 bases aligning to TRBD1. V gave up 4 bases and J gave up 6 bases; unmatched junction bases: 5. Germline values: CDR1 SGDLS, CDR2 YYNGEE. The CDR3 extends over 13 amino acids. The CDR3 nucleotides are TGTGCCAGCAGCCCTCAGGGGGCCGATGGCTACACCTTC. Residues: CASSPQGADGYTF.

The CDR3 nucleotides read TGTGCCAGCAGCTCCGGGGGGACAGGAGGTTACAATGAGCAGTTCTTC. Translating gives CASSSGGTGGYNEQFF. The rearrangement links TRBV7-3 to TRBJ2-1; a weak D match, TRBD1 (8 bases). This CDR3 has 16 residues. Trimming stripped 4 bases from V and 4 bases from J, with 17 bases between. Looked up from germline, CDR1 is SGHTA and CDR2 is FQGTGA.

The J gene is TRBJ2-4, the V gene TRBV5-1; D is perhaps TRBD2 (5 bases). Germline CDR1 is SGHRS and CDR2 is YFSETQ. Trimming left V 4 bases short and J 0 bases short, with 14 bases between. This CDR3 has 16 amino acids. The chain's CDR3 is CASSAKEGLAKNIQYF. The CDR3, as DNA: TGCGCCAGCAGCGCAAAAGAGGGCCTAGCCAAAAACATTCAGTACTTC.

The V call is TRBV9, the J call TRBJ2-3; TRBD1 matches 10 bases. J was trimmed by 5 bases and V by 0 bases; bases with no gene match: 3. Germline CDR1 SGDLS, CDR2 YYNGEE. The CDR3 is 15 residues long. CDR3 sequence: CASSVGGQGIDTQYF. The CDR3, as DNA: TGTGCCAGCAGCGTAGGGGGACAGGGGATAGATACGCAGTATTTT.

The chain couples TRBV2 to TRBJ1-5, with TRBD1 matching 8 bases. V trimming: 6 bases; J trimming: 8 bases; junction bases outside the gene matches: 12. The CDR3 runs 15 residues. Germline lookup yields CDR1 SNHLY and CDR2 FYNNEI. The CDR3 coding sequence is TGTGCCAGCAGACTCCGGGACAGGCCTTCGGAGCCCCAGCATTTT. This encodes CASRLRDRPSEPQHF.

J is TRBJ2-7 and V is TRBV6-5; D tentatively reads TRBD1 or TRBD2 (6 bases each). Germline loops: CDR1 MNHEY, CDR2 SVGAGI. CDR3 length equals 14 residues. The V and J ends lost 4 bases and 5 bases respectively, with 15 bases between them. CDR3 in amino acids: CASSFVKGGDEQYF. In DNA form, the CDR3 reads TGTGCCAGCAGTTTTGTCAAGGGGGGCGACGAGCAGTACTTC.

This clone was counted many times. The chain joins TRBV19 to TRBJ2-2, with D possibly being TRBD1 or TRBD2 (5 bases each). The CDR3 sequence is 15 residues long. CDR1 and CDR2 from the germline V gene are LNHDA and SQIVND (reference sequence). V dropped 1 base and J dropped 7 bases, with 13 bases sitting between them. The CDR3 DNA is TGTGCCAGTAGTATAGCCGAGGGGCTCGGCGGGGAGCTGTTTTTT. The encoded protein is CASSIAEGLGGELFF.

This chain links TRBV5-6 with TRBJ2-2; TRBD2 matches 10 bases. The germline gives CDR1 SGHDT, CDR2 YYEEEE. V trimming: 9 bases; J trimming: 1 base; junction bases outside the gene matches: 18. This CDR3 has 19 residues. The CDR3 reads CAMWSASKAGGKNTGELFF. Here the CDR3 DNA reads TGTGCCATGTGGTCGGCCTCTAAAGCGGGAGGGAAGAACACCGGGGAGCTGTTTTTT.

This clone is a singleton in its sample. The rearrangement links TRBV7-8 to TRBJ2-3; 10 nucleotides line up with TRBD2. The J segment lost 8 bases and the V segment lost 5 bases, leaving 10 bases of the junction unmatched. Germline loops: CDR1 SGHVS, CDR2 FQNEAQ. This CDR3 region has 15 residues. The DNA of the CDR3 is TGTGCCAGCAGCCGAGGGGGACTAGCGAAAGCTACGCAGTATTTT. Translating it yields CASSRGGLAKATQYF.

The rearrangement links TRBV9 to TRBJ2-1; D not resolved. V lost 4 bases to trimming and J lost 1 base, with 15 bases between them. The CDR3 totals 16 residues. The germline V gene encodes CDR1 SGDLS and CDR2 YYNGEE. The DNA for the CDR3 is TGTGCCAGCAGCACCTCAGGAAAGATTTCCTACAATGAGCAGTTCTTC. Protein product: CASSTSGKISYNEQFF.

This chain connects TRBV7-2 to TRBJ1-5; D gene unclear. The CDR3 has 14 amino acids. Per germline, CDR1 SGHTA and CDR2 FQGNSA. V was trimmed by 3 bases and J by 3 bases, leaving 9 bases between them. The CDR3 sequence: CASSLHVLNQPQHF. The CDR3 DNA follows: TGTGCCAGCAGCTTGCACGTACTCAATCAGCCCCAGCATTTT.

The CDR3 bases are TGTGCCAGCAGCCCAGACGGACAGGGGACCCTCGAAGCTTTCTTT. Its protein product is CASSPDGQGTLEAFF. The V call is TRBV7-9, the J call TRBJ1-1; TRBD1 agrees at 9 bases. Germline V gene sequence: CDR1 SEHNR, CDR2 FQNEAQ (reference sequence). The CDR3 loop spans 15 amino acids. V lost 5 bases to trimming and J lost 8 bases; unmatched junction nucleotides: 12.

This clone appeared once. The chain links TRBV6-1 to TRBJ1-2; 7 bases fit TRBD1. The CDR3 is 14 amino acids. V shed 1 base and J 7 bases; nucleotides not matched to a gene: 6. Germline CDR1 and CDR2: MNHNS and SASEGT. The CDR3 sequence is CASSEVGQLSGYTF. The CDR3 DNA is TGTGCCAGCAGTGAAGTGGGACAGCTCTCTGGCTACACCTTC.

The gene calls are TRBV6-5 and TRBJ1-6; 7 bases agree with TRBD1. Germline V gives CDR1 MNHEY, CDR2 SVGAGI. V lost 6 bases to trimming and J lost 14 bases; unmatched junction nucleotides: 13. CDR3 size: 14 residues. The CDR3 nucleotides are TGTGCCAGCAGAACCGGGACAGCGGAGGGGACCCTCCACTTT. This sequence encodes CASRTGTAEGTLHF.

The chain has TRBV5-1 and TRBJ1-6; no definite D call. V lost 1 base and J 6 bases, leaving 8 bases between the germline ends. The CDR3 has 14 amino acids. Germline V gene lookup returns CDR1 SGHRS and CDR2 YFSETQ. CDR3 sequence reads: CASSLRASNSPLHF. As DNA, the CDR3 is TGCGCCAGCAGCTTGCGGGCAAGTAATTCACCCCTCCACTTT.

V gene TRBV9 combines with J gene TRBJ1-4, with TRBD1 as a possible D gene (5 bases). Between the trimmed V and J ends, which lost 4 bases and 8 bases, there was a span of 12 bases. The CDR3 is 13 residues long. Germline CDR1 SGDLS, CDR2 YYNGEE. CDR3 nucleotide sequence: TGTGCCAGCAGCTCGGGACTGGGGGAAAAACTGTTTTTT. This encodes CASSSGLGEKLFF.

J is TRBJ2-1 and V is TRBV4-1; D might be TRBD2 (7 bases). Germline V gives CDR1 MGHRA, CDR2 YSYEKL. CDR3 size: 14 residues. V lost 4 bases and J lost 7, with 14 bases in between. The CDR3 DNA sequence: TGCGCCAGCAGCCTTGGGGGGGGCCGTAATGAGCAGTTCTTC. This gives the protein CASSLGGGRNEQFF.

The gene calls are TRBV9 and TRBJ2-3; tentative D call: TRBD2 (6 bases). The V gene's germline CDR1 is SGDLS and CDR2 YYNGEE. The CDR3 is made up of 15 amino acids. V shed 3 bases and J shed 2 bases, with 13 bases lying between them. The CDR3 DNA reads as TGTGCCAGCAGCGGTCGGGACTCTACCACAGATACGCAGTATTTT. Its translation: CASSGRDSTTDTQYF.

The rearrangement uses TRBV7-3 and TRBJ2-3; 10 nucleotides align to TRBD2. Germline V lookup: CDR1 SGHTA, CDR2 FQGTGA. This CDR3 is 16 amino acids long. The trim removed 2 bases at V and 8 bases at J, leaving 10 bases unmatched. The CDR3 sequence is CASSLASSGGTGTQYF. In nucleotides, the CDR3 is TGTGCCAGCAGCTTAGCTTCTAGCGGGGGAACTGGTACGCAGTATTTT.

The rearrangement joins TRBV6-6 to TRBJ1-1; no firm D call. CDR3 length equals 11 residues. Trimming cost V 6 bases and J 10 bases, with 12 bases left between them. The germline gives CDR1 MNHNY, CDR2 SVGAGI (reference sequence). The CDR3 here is CASSPGRTAFF. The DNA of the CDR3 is TGTGCCAGCAGCCCCGGCCGAACAGCTTTCTTT.

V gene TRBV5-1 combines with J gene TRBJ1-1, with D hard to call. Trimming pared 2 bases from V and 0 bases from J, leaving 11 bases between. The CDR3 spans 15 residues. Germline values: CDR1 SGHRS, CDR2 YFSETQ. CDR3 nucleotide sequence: TGCGCCAGCAGCTTTTCAGGCGACTTGAACACTGAAGCTTTCTTT. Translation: CASSFSGDLNTEAFF.

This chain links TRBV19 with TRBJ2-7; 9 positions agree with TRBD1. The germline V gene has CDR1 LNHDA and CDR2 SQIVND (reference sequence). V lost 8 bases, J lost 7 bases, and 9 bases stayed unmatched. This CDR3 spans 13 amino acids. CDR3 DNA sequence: TGTGCCAGTGGGGGACAGGGTGTTGGTGAGCAGTACTTC. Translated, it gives CASGGQGVGEQYF.

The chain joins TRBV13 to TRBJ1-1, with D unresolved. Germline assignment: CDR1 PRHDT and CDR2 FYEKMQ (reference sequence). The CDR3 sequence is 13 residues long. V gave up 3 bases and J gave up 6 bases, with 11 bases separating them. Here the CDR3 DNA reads TGTGCCAGCAGCTTTCAGAGCCGCGCTGAAGCTTTCTTT. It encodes CASSFQSRAEAFF.

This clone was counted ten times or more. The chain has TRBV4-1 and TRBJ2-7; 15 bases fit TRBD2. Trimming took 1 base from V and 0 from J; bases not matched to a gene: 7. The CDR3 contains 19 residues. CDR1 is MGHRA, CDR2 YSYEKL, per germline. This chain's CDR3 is CASSQAIGLAGGYSYEQYF. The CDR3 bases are TGCGCCAGCAGCCAAGCGATAGGACTAGCGGGGGGGTACTCCTACGAGCAGTACTTC.

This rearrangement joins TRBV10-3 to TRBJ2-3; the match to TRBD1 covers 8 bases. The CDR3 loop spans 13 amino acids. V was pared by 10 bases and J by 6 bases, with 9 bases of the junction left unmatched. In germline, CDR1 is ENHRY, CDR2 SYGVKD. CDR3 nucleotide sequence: TGTGCCACCAGGGGGCTGACGCGGGATACGCAGTATTTT. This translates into CATRGLTRDTQYF.

CDR3 nucleotide sequence: TGTGCAAGTCGCACGGGGACAGGGCATGGAGATACGCAGTATTTT. This gives the protein CASRTGTGHGDTQYF. The chain links TRBV12-2 to TRBJ2-3; TRBD1, the D gene given by the table, was not confirmed from the DNA. TRBV12-2 counts as a pseudogene. The CDR3 consists of 15 residues.

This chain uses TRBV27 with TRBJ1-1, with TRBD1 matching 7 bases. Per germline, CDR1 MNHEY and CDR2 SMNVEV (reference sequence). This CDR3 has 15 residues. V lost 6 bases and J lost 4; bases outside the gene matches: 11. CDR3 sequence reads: CASRIGWGTATEAFF. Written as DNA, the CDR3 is TGTGCCAGCAGGATAGGGTGGGGGACAGCCACTGAAGCTTTCTTT.

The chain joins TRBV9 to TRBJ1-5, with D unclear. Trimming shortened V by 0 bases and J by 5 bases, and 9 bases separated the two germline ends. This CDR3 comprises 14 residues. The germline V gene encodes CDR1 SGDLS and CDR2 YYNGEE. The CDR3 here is CASSVGRSYQPQHF. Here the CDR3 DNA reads TGTGCCAGCAGCGTAGGCAGGAGTTATCAGCCCCAGCATTTT.

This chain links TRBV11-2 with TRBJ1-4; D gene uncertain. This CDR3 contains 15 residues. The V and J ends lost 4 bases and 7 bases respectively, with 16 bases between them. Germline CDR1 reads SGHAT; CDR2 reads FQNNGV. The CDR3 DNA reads TGTGCCAGCAGCTCCCCGGGCCAATCCGTTGAAAAACTGTTTTTT. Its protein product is CASSSPGQSVEKLFF.

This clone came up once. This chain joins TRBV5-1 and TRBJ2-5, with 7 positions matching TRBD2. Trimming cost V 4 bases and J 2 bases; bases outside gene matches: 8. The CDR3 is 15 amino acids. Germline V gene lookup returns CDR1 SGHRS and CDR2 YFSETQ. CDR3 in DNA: TGCGCCAGCAGCCCGAGCGGGGCAAAACAAGAGACCCAGTACTTC. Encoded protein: CASSPSGAKQETQYF.

CDR3 loop: CASSIRDSVPFYGYTF. The CDR3 region has the DNA TGTGCCAGCAGCATCCGGGACAGCGTACCATTCTATGGCTACACCTTC. V usage is TRBV11-2 and J usage is TRBJ1-2; 7 bases align to TRBD1. Germline CDR1 SGHAT, CDR2 FQNNGV. CDR3 size: 16 residues. The J segment lost 4 bases and the V segment lost 5 bases, leaving 13 bases of the junction unmatched.